These 21 T cell receptor beta chains share one sample of origin, sequenced in a study of blood T cell repertoires in COVID-19. Assay: immunoSEQ multiplex PCR; the TCRdb copy retains only in-frame clones and omits some. The repertoire holds 150,000 to 200,000 clones, with about three quarters as singletons. The specimen sequenced was peripheral blood. These receptors all come from a man in his 60s with acute or convalescent COVID-19.

This clone was picked up a small number of times. V and J are TRBV2 and TRBJ1-4; D not resolved. CDR3 length equals 11 residues. The V end lost 8 bases, the J end lost 6 bases, and 7 bases lay between the germline ends. CDR1 is SNHLY, CDR2 FYNNEI, per germline. The CDR3 loop is CASGGHEKLFF. The CDR3 coding sequence is TGTGCCAGCGGAGGACATGAAAAACTGTTTTTT.

This clone was observed a handful of times. This chain joins TRBV6-6 and TRBJ2-1, with 7 nucleotides matching TRBD1. Trimming at V came to 2 bases and at J to 5 bases, leaving 6 bases not matched to a gene. Germline CDR1 reads MNHNY; CDR2 reads SVGAGI (reference sequence). The CDR3 is made up of 15 amino acids. CDR3 DNA sequence: TGTGCCAGCAGTTACAGGGGGCTCAGAGACAATGAGCAGTTCTTC. It codes for CASSYRGLRDNEQFF.

This chain joins TRBV10-1 and TRBJ2-1; maybe TRBD2 (5 bases). Trimming stripped 2 bases from V and 5 bases from J, with 22 bases between. CDR3 length: 18 amino acids. From germline, CDR1 is WNHNN and CDR2 SYGVQD (reference sequence). The CDR3 sequence: CASSEVEVGNSGHNEQFF. In DNA, the CDR3 is TGCGCCAGCAGTGAGGTGGAGGTGGGGAACTCAGGACACAATGAGCAGTTCTTC.

This rearrangement joins TRBV27 to TRBJ1-2; D possibly corresponds to TRBD1 (5 bases). CDR3 length: 14 amino acids. Deletions cut 8 bases from V and 2 bases from J, with 15 bases between. In germline, CDR1 is MNHEY, CDR2 SMNVEV (reference sequence). CDR3 in amino acids: CASRPLGGNYGYTF. The CDR3 DNA sequence: TGTGCCAGCCGCCCTTTGGGGGGAAACTATGGCTACACCTTC.

The V and J genes are TRBV9 and TRBJ2-3; D is possibly TRBD1 (5 bases). V lost 5 bases and J 0 bases, leaving 7 bases between the germline ends. This CDR3 has 13 residues. Germline V gene lookup returns CDR1 SGDLS and CDR2 YYNGEE. The CDR3 DNA follows: TGTGCCAGCAGGGCAGGGAGCACAGATACGCAGTATTTT. This translates into CASRAGSTDTQYF.

The gene calls are TRBV25-1 and TRBJ2-3; 7 bases agree with TRBD2. The germline gives CDR1 MGHDK, CDR2 SYGVNS. Trimming at V came to 3 bases and at J to 3 bases, leaving 9 bases not matched to a gene. This CDR3 comprises 16 residues. The CDR3 reads CASSDRTRRITDTQYF. For the CDR3, the DNA is TGTGCCAGCAGTGACCGGACTAGAAGGATTACAGATACGCAGTATTTT. Together with reference TRBV25-1 and TRBJ2-3, the CDR3 gives the full variable domain: EADIYQTPRYLVIGTGKKITLECSQTMGHDKMYWYQQDPGMELHLIHYSYGVNSTEKGDLSSESTVSRIRTEHFPLTLESARPSHTSQYLCASSDRTRRITDTQYFGPGTRLTVL.

The CDR3 reads CASSLTSGLAGKDTQYF. CDR3 bases: TGTGCCAGCAGCTTAACAAGTGGACTAGCGGGGAAAGATACGCAGTATTTT. The chain carries TRBV7-3 and TRBJ2-3; TRBD2 matches 12 bases. The V segment lost 0 bases and the J segment 5 bases; nucleotides outside the gene matches: 6. Germline V gene lookup returns CDR1 SGHTA and CDR2 FQGTGA. This CDR3 is built from 17 residues.

The chain is built from TRBV14 and TRBJ2-7; the D gene is possibly TRBD1 (6 bases). The germline gives CDR1 SGHDN, CDR2 FVKESK. This CDR3 has 17 amino acids. Trimming took 4 bases from V and 0 from J, leaving 19 bases between them. The CDR3 coding sequence is TGTGCCAGCAGCCGAACAACTACAGGGCCCTTCTCCTACGAGCAGTACTTC. It is translated as CASSRTTTGPFSYEQYF.

The chain combines TRBV6-1 with TRBJ1-2; 11 bases fit TRBD1. Germline trimming cut 3 bases from V and 7 bases from J; bases unmatched to any gene: 4. From germline, CDR1 is MNHNS and CDR2 SASEGT. There are 14 residues in the CDR3. The chain's CDR3 is CASSDAGTGGGYTF. In DNA form, the CDR3 reads TGTGCCAGCAGTGACGCCGGGACAGGGGGTGGCTACACCTTC.

The CDR3 sequence is CASSQDVTDTQYF. The CDR3 DNA reads TGTGCCAGCAGCCAAGACGTAACAGATACGCAGTATTTT. J is TRBJ2-3 and V is TRBV3-1 (or the pseudogene TRBV3-2); no clear D gene. CDR3 length: 13 residues. Between the trimmed V and J ends, which lost 0 bases and 3 bases, there was a span of 4 bases. The germline gives CDR1 LGHDT, CDR2 YNNKEL (reference sequence).

This chain uses TRBV6-2 or TRBV6-3 with TRBJ1-2, with D possibly being TRBD1 (5 bases). The germline V gene encodes CDR1 MNHEY and CDR2 SVGEGT. The CDR3 length is 17 residues. The V gene lost 6 bases and the J gene lost 0 bases, with 20 bases spanning the gap. The CDR3 is CASSPFPGLITNYGYTF. CDR3 nucleotide sequence: TGTGCCAGCAGCCCTTTCCCAGGGTTAATTACTAACTATGGCTACACCTTC.

V is TRBV30 and J is TRBJ2-7; the D is unclear. CDR1 is GTSNPN and CDR2 is SVGIG in the germline V gene (reference sequence). V gave up 2 bases and J gave up 4 bases, with 9 bases separating them. CDR3 length: 12 amino acids. CDR3: CAWSPGAYEQYF. Here the CDR3 DNA reads TGTGCCTGGAGTCCTGGAGCTTACGAGCAGTACTTC.

As to this clone: Germline and junction disagree at one end, which may indicate a read error. This chain joins TRBV7-9 and TRBJ2-5; TRBD2 matches 10 bases. CDR3 size: 13 residues. Germline assignment: CDR1 SEHNR and CDR2 FQNEAQ (reference sequence). Here the CDR3 reads CASSLALAGGLDF. The CDR3 DNA sequence: TGTGCCAGCAGCTTAGCGTTAGCGGGGGGCCTTGACTTC.

This clone was seen a handful of times. J is TRBJ1-3 and V is TRBV7-9; no reliable D call. Germline assignment: CDR1 SEHNR and CDR2 FQNEAQ (reference sequence). Trimming cost V 5 bases and J 0 bases, with 14 bases left between them. This CDR3 has 16 residues. The CDR3 protein is CASSPPSGSSGNTIYF. The CDR3 DNA reads as TGTGCCAGCAGCCCCCCGAGCGGCTCCTCTGGAAACACCATATATTTT.

The chain employs TRBV6-5 and TRBJ1-1; 7 bases line up with TRBD1. This CDR3 has 13 residues. Germline trimming cut 8 bases from V and 6 bases from J; bases unmatched to any gene: 9. The germline CDR1 and CDR2 sequences are MNHEY and SVGAGI. CDR3 nucleotide sequence: TGTGCCAGCTCCACTCTAACAGGGGCTGAAGCTTTCTTT. This gives the protein CASSTLTGAEAFF.

CDR3 sequence: CASSLPGLAVSYEQYF. DNA for the CDR3: TGTGCCAGCAGCTTACCGGGACTAGCGGTCTCCTACGAGCAGTACTTC. This chain links TRBV7-3 with TRBJ2-7; 11 bases agree with TRBD2. Unmatched junction bases numbered 3, after V lost 2 bases and J lost 0 bases. The CDR3 spans 16 residues. Germline V gene sequence: CDR1 SGHTA, CDR2 FQGTGA.

This chain joins TRBV6-6 and TRBJ1-1; D unclear. Trimming shortened V by 0 bases and J by 6 bases, and 17 bases separated the two germline ends. This CDR3 is 16 amino acids long. Germline V gene data show CDR1 as MNHNY and CDR2 as SVGAGI (reference sequence). The CDR3 spells CASSYSREGRKAEAFF. The CDR3 coding sequence is TGTGCCAGCAGTTACTCGAGGGAGGGAAGAAAGGCTGAAGCTTTCTTT.

The chain carries TRBV19 and TRBJ1-1, with 9 bases lining up with TRBD1. There are 14 residues in the CDR3. In germline, CDR1 is LNHDA, CDR2 SQIVND (reference sequence). J lost 1 base, V lost 6 bases, and 3 bases had no gene match. The CDR3 sequence is CASRKQGANTEAFF. For the CDR3, the DNA is TGTGCCAGTAGGAAACAGGGGGCGAACACTGAAGCTTTCTTT.

CDR3 DNA: TGTGCCAGCAGAGACCAGGCCAGGGATCAGCCCCAGCATTTT. Its translation is CASRDQARDQPQHF. The V and J genes are TRBV2 and TRBJ1-5, with D possibly being TRBD1 (5 bases). CDR1 is SNHLY, CDR2 FYNNEI, per germline. The CDR3 spans 14 residues. V dropped 6 bases and J dropped 5 bases, with 14 bases sitting between them. Filled out from reference TRBV2 and TRBJ1-5, the complete variable domain reads EPEVTQTPSHQVTQMGQEVILRCVPISNHLYFYWYRQILGQKVEFLVSFYNNEISEKSEIFDDQFSVERPDGSNFTLKIRSTKLEDSAMYFCASRDQARDQPQHFGDGTRLSIL.

The rearrangement uses TRBV5-4 and TRBJ1-3; 9 bases are shared with TRBD1. J lost 4 bases, V lost 2 bases, and 1 base had no gene match. CDR1 is SGHNT, CDR2 YYREEE, per germline (reference sequence). The CDR3 has 14 residues. CDR3 bases: TGTGCCAGCAGCTTACAGGGGGCGGGAAACACCATATATTTT. As protein: CASSLQGAGNTIYF.

The chain recombines TRBV7-8 with TRBJ2-1; 8 nucleotides align to TRBD2. The CDR3 runs to 16 residues. CDR1 SGHVS and CDR2 FQNEAQ come from the germline V gene. The V and J ends lost 4 bases and 0 bases, in that order; junction bases with no gene match: 5. CDR3 in DNA: TGTGCCAGCAGCTCACTTAGCGGGGTCTCCTACAATGAGCAGTTCTTC. Translating gives CASSSLSGVSYNEQFF.